This T cell receptor (beta chain) was sequenced in a study of T cells in localized non-small cell lung cancer. General study points: There were a median around 59 of the top 100 tumor clones appearing in adjacent lung.

This table comes from immunoSEQ multiplex PCR, and its TCRdb copy is limited to in-frame clones, with some not included. The table has roughly 76,000 clones, around 81% seen once. Only one count was recorded for this clone. Its antigen is undetermined. The CDR3 is made up of 14 amino acids. This sequence originates from a man aged 40 to 75 with stage II squamous cell lung carcinoma. The chain is built from TRBV21-1 and TRBJ1-5. TRBV21-1 is a recognized pseudogene. The source material was PBMCs, sampled before any cancer treatment. This chain's CDR3 is CASNYLGLGQPQHF. The CDR3 DNA reads as TGTGCCAGCAATTATCTGGGGTTGGGGCAGCCCCAGCATTTT.